Listed below are T cell receptor beta chains from one sample, sequenced in a study of early T cells in non-severe SARS-CoV-2 infection. TCRdb ran MiXCR on the 5' RACE reads and lists one entry per CDR3 protein. The sample includes 80,000 to 95,000 distinct CDR3 sequences, roughly 15% of them seen just once. What was sequenced was whole blood. These receptors were taken from an adult who was a healthcare worker with PCR-confirmed SARS-CoV-2 infection or an uninfected control (not recorded which). Each CDR3 is given without its conserved first and last residue. Clone size is given for some rows only: seen once, a few or many times, or a class if the clone is expanded.

TRBV29-1 | few | SVAGRGDTGELF
TRBV30 | many | AWSVNREAF
TRBV12-3/TRBV12-4 | many | ASSFSGARTDTQY
TRBV11-3 | . | ASSLGYGAGEQF
TRBV6-1 | few | ASRGTGTTRH
TRBV2 | few | ASSESRGGEQF
TRBV29-1 | . | SVDWTTDTQY
TRBV5-1 | . | ASSATGAEAF
TRBV6-2/TRBV6-3 | few | ASSYRRYPGGNEQF
TRBV5-1 | . | ASSLVSGQGKETQY
TRBV7-2 | few | ASSSRLGYGNTIY
TRBV6-2/TRBV6-3 | many | ASRSLAGVLDTQY
TRBV29-1 | few | SVAPRDGEAF
TRBV25-1 | . | ASKNGGTQY
TRBV10-2 | many | ASRDRVNTGELF
TRBV2 | few | ASTGQGNTGELF
TRBV29-1 | few | SVEDPDRGTGNTIY
TRBV6-5 | . | ASSYSGTGGTNSPLH
TRBV20-1 | many | SASTGGHSGGELF
TRBV12-3/TRBV12-4 | few | ASSPSVQPQH
TRBV29-1 | . | SVDGRYQETQY
TRBV19 | many | ASNRLAAPQNEQF
TRBV6-2/TRBV6-3 | many | ASIFRRGVTEAF
TRBV9 | . | ASSLGQNSGNTIY
TRBV7-9 | many | ASSSPGQGNTIY
TRBV27 | few | ASSPLRGGVPTGELF
TRBV12-3/TRBV12-4 | . | ASRLSTGTQY
TRBV7-3 | . | ASSRDLKETQY